This entry is about one T cell receptor (beta chain). This clonotype was seen more than once but under ten times. The specificity of this receptor is unknown. No base qualities exist here, and no much larger clone lies one base off it. Sequencing relied on an Illumina HiSeq 1500. Through fastp at Q25 and MiXCR, TCRdb rebuilt clones from the public reads, retaining in-frame beta chains. Each CDR3 protein gets just one entry, which takes the most common genes and DNA from the rows behind it. The sample includes about 260,000 distinct CDR3 sequences, with approximately 15% observed a single time. The top ten clones comprise roughly 8.9% of the sample. This sample was taken from a study of T cell repertoires in cytomegalovirus infection (dated by TCRdb to between 2017 and 2020). Context from the whole study: Because public TCR beta signatures pointed to carriage of CMV infection together with the matching HLA type, the HLA type of each donor mattered for the analysis. The investigation overall reported the following: The ex vivo response was dominated by HLA-C-restricted CMV-specific TCR beta clonotypes, and the single most frequent clonotype in two of eight donors was supplied by these HLA-C-restricted clonotypes. Cumulative frequency of public TCR beta family members discriminated carriers of CMV infection plus the relevant HLA type in this cohort and an independent approximately 400-donor cohort.

At the junction V is shortened by 7 bases and J by 1 base; bases outside the gene matches: 14. Taken from cysteine to phenylalanine, the CDR3 has 17 residues. The DNA shown is the 51-base CDR3, in frame from base 1. Based on the germline V gene, the CDR1 and CDR2 sequences are SQVTM and ANQGSEA. The receptor comes from a human donor in good health (CMV status not recorded). Some clones in this sample may be carry-over from other donors' samples. The sequenced material came from PBMCs. Recombination linked TRBV29-1 to TRBJ2-7, with 12 bases in between that match TRBD1. Here the CDR3 is given as CSAYPVPGQGASYEQYF. The nucleotide sequence reads TGCAGCGCGTATCCCGTCCCGGGACAGGGGGCTTCCTACGAGCAGTACTTC.